The 3 T cell receptor beta chains in this list originate from one sample, sequenced in a study of tumor and adjacent non-tumor tissue in lung cancer. RNA was extracted from bulk tissue without any cell sorting. A modified ARM-PCR protocol with three rounds of nested PCR amplified TCRbeta. TCRdb called the multiplex PCR reads again in MiXCR, with one record for every CDR3 protein. This table holds 200,000 or so distinct CDR3 sequences, about 76% found once. Sequencing used lung tumor tissue. Receptor source: a man in his fifties or sixties with non-small cell lung cancer.

Regarding this clonotype: The junction and the germline gene differ at one end; a read error may be behind it. The chain couples TRBV29-1 to TRBJ2-3; no clear D gene. Per germline, CDR1 SQVTM and CDR2 ANQGSEA. The CDR3 loop spans 13 amino acids. CDR3 amino acids: CSVASVSTDTRYF. The CDR3 DNA is TGCAGCGTTGCCTCTGTTAGTACAGATACGCGGTATTTT.

A note on this clonotype: The junction departs from germline at one end; a sequencing error may be responsible. The chain couples TRBV12-3 or TRBV12-4 to TRBJ1-4; D is undetermined. This CDR3 contains 14 residues. DNA of the CDR3: TGTACCAGCAGCCGCCTCCCCCGGGGTGAAAAACTGTTTTTT. Protein product: CTSSRLPRGEKLFF.

V and J are TRBV6-5 and TRBJ2-5, with TRBD2 identical over 7 bases. CDR3 length: 13 amino acids. J was trimmed by 11 bases and V by 5 bases; bases with no gene match: 11. CDR1 and CDR2 from the germline V gene are MNHEY and SVGAGI. The CDR3 DNA follows: TGTGCCAGCAGTGATACGGGACCGCGGGGGCAGTACTTC. As protein: CASSDTGPRGQYF.